The 24 T cell receptor beta chains listed next were all sequenced from one sample in a study of T cell changes during pregnancy in multiple sclerosis (dated by TCRdb to between 2019 and 2020). Libraries were made using the immunoSEQ multiplex PCR assay. TCRdb retrieved this table from immuneACCESS and kept in-frame rearrangements only. Not all clones are present; in checked studies, unresolved V genes account for under half, and no reason is known for the remainder. Present in this sample are under 80,000 clones, around nine tenths of which were seen just once. The top ten constitute approximately 4% of the sample. This specimen was peripheral blood, taken after pregnancy. Receptor source: a female donor in good health, enrolled as a control in a pregnancy study.

The rearrangement links TRBV28 to TRBJ2-7; maybe TRBD2 (6 bases). This CDR3 has 12 amino acids. Deletions cut 9 bases from V and 3 bases from J, with 12 bases between. Germline lookup yields CDR1 MDHEN and CDR2 SYDVKM. CDR3 amino acids: CASQLGGYEQYF. Here the CDR3 DNA reads TGTGCCAGTCAGCTGGGGGGCTACGAGCAGTACTTC. Full variable domain (rest looked up from reference TRBV28 and TRBJ2-7): DVKVTQSSRYLVKRTGEKVFLECVQDMDHENMFWYRQDPGLGLRLIYFSYDVKMKEKGDIPEGYSVSREKKERFSLILESASTNQTSMYLCASQLGGYEQYFGPGTRLTVT.

The V call is TRBV2, the J call TRBJ1-4, with 8 bases identical to TRBD1. The CDR3 length is 13 residues. The V gene end was trimmed by 6 bases and the J gene end by 8 bases; junction bases not matched to a gene: 5. Germline-derived CDR1 and CDR2 are SNHLY and FYNNEI. Here the CDR3 reads CASSTGGREKLFF. DNA for the CDR3: TGTGCCAGCAGCACAGGGGGGCGGGAAAAACTGTTTTTT. The full variable domain, rest sourced from reference TRBV2 and TRBJ1-4, is EPEVTQTPSHQVTQMGQEVILRCVPISNHLYFYWYRQILGQKVEFLVSFYNNEISEKSEIFDDQFSVERPDGSNFTLKIRSTKLEDSAMYFCASSTGGREKLFFGSGTQLSVL.

This clone has just one count. The rearrangement joins TRBV23-1 to TRBJ2-3, with 11 positions matching TRBD1. TRBV23-1 is an open reading frame, and its role is uncertain. The CDR3 runs 14 residues. V lost 9 bases, J lost 2 bases, and 4 bases stayed unmatched. CDR3 coding DNA: TGCGCCAGGGTGGACAGGGGGCCCACAGATACGCAGTATTTT. Encoded protein: CARVDRGPTDTQYF.

This rearrangement joins TRBV6-5 to TRBJ2-1, with 11 bases lining up with TRBD2. CDR1 and CDR2 (germline): MNHEY, SVGAGI. The V segment lost 7 bases and the J segment 8 bases; nucleotides outside the gene matches: 7. The CDR3 extends over 14 amino acids. This chain's CDR3 is CASNLLAGGYEQFF. For the CDR3, the DNA is TGTGCCAGCAACCTCCTAGCGGGGGGCTATGAGCAGTTCTTC.

V is TRBV4-1 and J is TRBJ2-1, with D possibly TRBD2 on 5 matching bases. V was trimmed by 2 bases and J by 8 bases, leaving 13 bases between them. CDR3 length: 14 residues. The germline V gene encodes CDR1 MGHRA and CDR2 YSYEKL. CDR3: CASSQTPLAHEQFF. The CDR3 DNA follows: TGCGCCAGCAGCCAAACCCCGCTAGCCCATGAGCAGTTCTTC.

This chain connects TRBV6-1 to TRBJ2-7; 9 nucleotides align to TRBD1. This CDR3 has 13 residues. Trimming at V came to 2 bases and at J to 6 bases, leaving 2 bases not matched to a gene. Germline CDR1 MNHNS, CDR2 SASEGT. CDR3 sequence: CASSETGGLEQYF. The CDR3 DNA is TGTGCCAGCAGTGAAACAGGGGGCCTCGAGCAGTACTTC.

The chain employs TRBV6-5 and TRBJ2-7, with 8 positions matching TRBD1. V lost 2 bases to trimming and J lost 5 bases; unmatched junction nucleotides: 5. Germline V lookup: CDR1 MNHEY, CDR2 SVGAGI. The CDR3 is made up of 14 amino acids. The CDR3 region is CASSYADRVDEQYF. DNA of the CDR3: TGTGCCAGCAGTTACGCGGACAGGGTCGACGAGCAGTACTTC.

The chain has TRBV6-6 and TRBJ2-1; the match to TRBD2 covers 7 bases. CDR1 MNHNY and CDR2 SVGAGI come from the germline V gene (reference sequence). The CDR3 contains 15 residues. Trimming took 8 bases from V and 5 from J; bases not matched to a gene: 12. The CDR3 protein is CASSGWDYLNNEQFF. In DNA, the CDR3 is TGTGCCAGCTCCGGGTGGGACTACCTAAACAATGAGCAGTTCTTC.

V gene TRBV18 combines with J gene TRBJ2-1; 7 nucleotides match TRBD2. V lost 8 bases and J lost 2; bases outside the gene matches: 15. This CDR3 has 17 amino acids. CDR1 and CDR2 from the germline V gene are KGHSH and LQKENI. CDR3 region: CASTQYSGGLTYNEQFF. The CDR3 nucleotides read TGTGCCAGCACGCAATACTCGGGAGGCCTTACCTACAATGAGCAGTTCTTC.

The chain combines TRBV4-3 with TRBJ2-1; D ambiguous. Per the germline V gene, CDR1 is LGHNA and CDR2 is YSLEER. The CDR3 length is 16 residues. V lost 0 bases to trimming and J lost 0 bases, with 9 bases between them. CDR3 in DNA: TGCGCCAGCAGCCAAGAAGCTAGAAACTCCTACAATGAGCAGTTCTTC. Its protein is CASSQEARNSYNEQFF.

This clone was found once. J is TRBJ2-3 and V is TRBV4-1; TRBD2 matches 7 bases. CDR1 and CDR2 (germline): MGHRA, YSYEKL. The V and J ends lost 1 base and 2 bases, in that order; junction bases with no gene match: 6. CDR3 length equals 16 residues. CDR3 loop: CASSQVGGGVTDTQYF. The CDR3 DNA sequence: TGCGCCAGCAGCCAAGTCGGCGGGGGAGTCACAGATACGCAGTATTTT.

This sequence joins TRBV2 and TRBJ2-7; no reliable D call. There are 13 residues in the CDR3. The V gene's germline CDR1 is SNHLY and CDR2 FYNNEI. Trimming stripped 5 bases from V and 2 bases from J, with 10 bases between. For the CDR3, the DNA is TGTGCCAGCAGTTCTAGGCTGACCTACGAGCAGTACTTC. The encoded protein is CASSSRLTYEQYF.

The CDR3 region is CASSHLRGGDGYTF. The CDR3 coding sequence is TGCGCCAGCAGCCATCTGAGGGGAGGCGATGGCTACACCTTC. The chain recombines TRBV5-1 with TRBJ1-2; perhaps TRBD1 as D (5 bases). CDR1 and CDR2 from the germline V gene are SGHRS and YFSETQ. This CDR3 is 14 amino acids long. The germline V and J ends were trimmed by 4 bases and 6 bases, with 16 bases remaining between them.

The chain links TRBV11-2 to TRBJ2-7; D might be TRBD2 (6 bases). Germline CDR1 and CDR2: SGHAT and FQNNGV. Trimming removed 1 base at V and 7 bases at J, with 11 bases between. CDR3 size: 13 residues. CDR3 region: CASSLGAAGEQYF. CDR3 bases: TGTGCCAGCAGCTTAGGAGCTGCGGGGGAGCAGTACTTC.

This clone was counted once. The rearrangement links TRBV4-3 to TRBJ2-7, with a tentative D call TRBD2 (6 bases). The V gene lost 1 base and the J gene lost 1 base, with 17 bases spanning the gap. CDR3 length equals 17 residues. Germline CDR1 LGHNA, CDR2 YSLEER. The CDR3 reads CASSQGHGRGGSYEQYF. DNA of the CDR3: TGCGCCAGCAGCCAAGGCCATGGTAGGGGAGGATCCTACGAGCAGTACTTC.

The chain carries TRBV18 and TRBJ2-2; TRBD1 matches 11 bases. V lost 6 bases to trimming and J lost 1 base; unmatched junction nucleotides: 4. The CDR3 runs 16 residues. CDR1 is KGHSH, CDR2 LQKENI, per germline. DNA for the CDR3: TGTGCCAGCTCCGGACAGGGGGCGAAGAACACCGGGGAGCTGTTTTTT. This sequence encodes CASSGQGAKNTGELFF. The complete variable domain, with remaining parts taken from reference TRBV18 and TRBJ2-2, reads NAGVMQNPRHLVRRRGQEARLRCSPMKGHSHVYWYRQLPEEGLKFMVYLQKENIIDESGMPKERFSAEFPKEGPSILRIQQVVRGDSAAYFCASSGQGAKNTGELFFGEGSRLTVL.

This clone was recorded once. V usage is TRBV5-1 and J usage is TRBJ1-2; TRBD1 matches 9 bases. Germline CDR1 and CDR2: SGHRS and YFSETQ. CDR3 size: 15 residues. Trimming at V came to 0 bases and at J to 4 bases, leaving 4 bases not matched to a gene. The DNA for the CDR3 is TGCGCCAGCAGCTTGGATGGGGACAGGGCCTATGGCTACACCTTC. This gives the protein CASSLDGDRAYGYTF.

As to this clone: This sample also contains other DNA sequences that code for the same CDR3. The chain couples TRBV29-1 to TRBJ2-5, with TRBD1 identical over 9 bases. Unmatched junction bases numbered 4, after V lost 7 bases and J lost 1 base. CDR1 SQVTM and CDR2 ANQGSEA come from the germline V gene. The CDR3 contains 13 residues. CDR3 nucleotide sequence: TGCAGCGCCGGACAGGGGCCCCAAGAGACCCAGTACTTC. Amino acid sequence: CSAGQGPQETQYF. The full variable domain, its missing parts supplied by reference TRBV29-1 and TRBJ2-5, is SAVISQKPSRDICQRGTSLTIQCQVDSQVTMMFWYRQQPGQSLTLIATANQGSEATYESGFVIDKFPISRPNLTFSTLTVSNMSPEDSSIYLCSAGQGPQETQYFGPGTRLLVL.

This CDR3 reads CASSLEGGRREKLFF. The CDR3 nucleotides read TGTGCCAGCAGCTTAGAGGGGGGGCGTAGAGAAAAACTGTTTTTT. J is TRBJ1-4 and V is TRBV7-9; tentative D call: TRBD1 (6 bases). Trimming took off 1 base at V and 8 bases at J, with 14 bases between the two ends. Germline CDR1 and CDR2: SEHNR and FQNEAQ (reference sequence). CDR3 length equals 15 residues.

This chain connects TRBV5-4 to TRBJ1-1; 8 bases map to TRBD1. CDR3 length equals 14 residues. After removal of 0 bases from V and 4 bases from J, the junction contained 2 bases not matched to a gene. The germline CDR1 and CDR2 sequences are SGHNT and YYREEE (reference sequence). This chain's CDR3 is CASSLDRGATEAFF. The CDR3 nucleotides are TGTGCCAGCAGCTTGGACAGGGGGGCCACTGAAGCTTTCTTT.

The rearrangement uses TRBV4-2 and TRBJ1-1, with a tentative D call TRBD1 (5 bases). The CDR3 runs 15 residues. Germline V gene data show CDR1 as LGHNA and CDR2 as YNFKEQ. V lost 0 bases to trimming and J lost 1 base, with 9 bases between them. Here the CDR3 reads CASSQEVGPNTEAFF. The CDR3 DNA sequence: TGTGCCAGCAGCCAAGAAGTGGGGCCGAACACTGAAGCTTTCTTT.

The rearrangement joins TRBV7-7 to TRBJ2-2; tentatively, D is TRBD1 (6 bases). V lost 4 bases, J lost 3 bases, and 24 bases lay in between. This CDR3 region has 19 residues. Germline V gene lookup returns CDR1 SSHAT and CDR2 FNYEAQ (reference sequence). The CDR3 nucleotides read TGTGCCAGCAGCTCCATCCGGGACAAGGGCAACCGGGACACCGGGGAGCTGTTTTTT. As protein: CASSSIRDKGNRDTGELFF.

The chain combines TRBV2 with TRBJ2-5, with 13 positions matching TRBD2. The CDR3 spans 16 residues. J lost 0 bases, V lost 6 bases, and 4 bases had no gene match. Germline V lookup: CDR1 SNHLY, CDR2 FYNNEI. CDR3 nucleotide sequence: TGTGCCAGCAGCGCACTAGCGGGGGGGCACCAAGAGACCCAGTACTTC. Residues: CASSALAGGHQETQYF.

The chain has TRBV10-3 and TRBJ2-1; 13 bases line up with TRBD2. The CDR3 is made up of 17 amino acids. V trimming: 6 bases; J trimming: 9 bases; junction bases outside the gene matches: 14. CDR1 and CDR2 from the germline V gene are ENHRY and SYGVKD. The CDR3 nucleotides read TGTGCCATCAGCCCCATGGGACTAGCGGGACCCCAGGTTGAGCAGTTCTTC. This gives the protein CAISPMGLAGPQVEQFF.